These 3 T cell receptor beta chains originate from one sample sequenced in a study of blood T cells in healthy people across ages. Combining a sample-barcoded 5' primer with a J-beta primer mix, a second PCR ran for roughly 7 to 12 cycles. One entry per CDR3 protein, called by TCRdb with MiXCR from the 5' RACE reads. The sample contains about 670,000 distinct CDR3 sequences, roughly 43% of which appear only once. Sequencing input: blood. The origin of the receptors is a man at least 80 years old in good health.

The chain recombines TRBV28 with TRBJ2-5; D is possibly TRBD2 (5 bases). Germline assignment: CDR1 MDHEN and CDR2 SYDVKM. Trimming shortened V by 5 bases and J by 11 bases, and 21 bases separated the two germline ends. The CDR3 loop spans 14 amino acids. CDR3 bases: TGTGCCAGCAGTCCCCACACCGATAATGGGGAGCAGTACTTC. Amino acid sequence: CASSPHTDNGEQYF.

This clonotype was seen more than once but under ten times. This rearrangement joins TRBV20-1 to TRBJ2-7; D is unresolved. The V end was cut by 2 bases, the J end by 0 bases, with 11 bases between. Germline CDR1 DFQATT, CDR2 SNEGSKA (reference sequence). This CDR3 is built from 14 residues. The CDR3 DNA sequence: TGCAGTGCTAGACGCTTCGGCAACTCCTACGAGCAGTACTTC. Amino acid sequence: CSARRFGNSYEQYF.

The chain uses TRBV20-1 and TRBJ2-7; 8 nucleotides line up with TRBD2. The end of the DNA fits TRBJ2-5 better, so the J call may be wrong. Per the germline V gene, CDR1 is DFQATT and CDR2 is SNEGSKA (reference sequence). The CDR3 has 12 residues. The CDR3 DNA reads TGCAGTTCCGGGGGGGCTGGGAAGACCCAGTACTTC. The encoded protein is CSSGGAGKTQYF.